This T cell receptor beta chain stems from a study of somatic mutations in cytotoxic T cells in rheumatoid arthritis. In the study overall: Patients had about 30 ml EDTA blood drawn right after diagnosis, before any treatment.

In regard to this clone: Its target is not known.

Measured with immunoSEQ multiplex PCR; TCRdb has only the in-frame clones, and not every one. The table lists 13,000 to 15,000 clones, approximately 80% of them singletons. Study-level points and caveats: The identity of the antigens targeted by the expanded CD8+ clones remained unknown.

CDR1 and CDR2 from the germline V gene are MDHEN and SYDVKM. V was clipped by 2 bases and J by 5 bases, with 10 bases between them. The CDR3 contains 14 residues. The chain carries TRBV28 and TRBJ1-5; D gene unclear. This TCR was recovered from an adult with rheumatoid arthritis. The specimen was CD8+ T cells sorted from blood. The CDR3 is CASSLGQLDQPQHF. DNA for the CDR3: TGTGCCAGCAGTTTAGGGCAGCTCGATCAGCCCCAGCATTTT.